One TCR beta chain is described in this entry. In its sample, this clonotype was seen a few times. Its antigen remains undetermined. The record has no base qualities; no much larger clone is one base away. Library prep was done by RT-PCR. Sequencing was performed on an Illumina HiSeq 2500. TCRdb's own reprocessing of the public reads used fastp at Q25 and MiXCR and kept productive beta chains. All rows with the same CDR3 protein become a single entry with the most common DNA and genes. This sample has hundreds of thousands of distinct CDR3 sequences in its table, and around 14% of those were observed once. Roughly 11% of the sample goes to the ten largest clones. From cysteine to phenylalanine, the CDR3 is 14 amino acids long. Only the CDR3 part of the read is kept: 42 bases, read in frame from the first base. Sequences DFQATT (CDR1) and SNEGSKA (CDR2) are obtained from the germline V gene (reference sequence). V lost 6 bases and J lost 7 bases; the stretch between them is 16 bases long.

This sample is part of a study of response to subunit inactivated influenza vaccine (dated 2018 in TCRdb). Describing the broader study: Deep quantitative profiling of the T cell receptor repertoire was used in the study to follow responses to a trivalent subunit inactivated influenza vaccine. The paper's findings and limits, for the study overall: According to the authors, only a limited number of new T cells may be recruited by each seasonal influenza vaccination.

The chain was built from TRBV20-1 and TRBJ1-6; the best D guess is TRBD1, with 6 bases matching. This material consisted of PBMCs from blood, taken 11 to 12 days after vaccination. The sequence was collected from a middle-aged man who received an inactivated influenza vaccine. Donor details come from another sample of the same person, matched by shared clones. The sequenced DNA is TGCAGTGCACTGGTGGGACAAGGAAATTCACCCCTCCACTTT. This gives the protein CSALVGQGNSPLHF.